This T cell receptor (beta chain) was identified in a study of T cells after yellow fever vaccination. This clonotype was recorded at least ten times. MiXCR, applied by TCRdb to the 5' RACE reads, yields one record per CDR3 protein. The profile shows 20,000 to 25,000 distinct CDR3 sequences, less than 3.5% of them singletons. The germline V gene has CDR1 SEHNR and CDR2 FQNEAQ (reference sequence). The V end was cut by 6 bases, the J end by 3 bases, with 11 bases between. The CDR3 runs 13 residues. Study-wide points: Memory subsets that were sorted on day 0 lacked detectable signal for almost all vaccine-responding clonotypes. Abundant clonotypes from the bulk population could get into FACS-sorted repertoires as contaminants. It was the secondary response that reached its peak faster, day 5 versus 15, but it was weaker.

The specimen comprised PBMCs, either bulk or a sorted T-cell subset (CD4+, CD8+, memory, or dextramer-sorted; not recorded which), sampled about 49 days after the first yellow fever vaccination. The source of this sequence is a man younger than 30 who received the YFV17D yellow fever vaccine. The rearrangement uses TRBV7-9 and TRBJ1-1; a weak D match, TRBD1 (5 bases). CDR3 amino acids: CASSPGAYTEAFF. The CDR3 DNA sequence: TGTGCCAGCAGTCCCGGGGCATACACTGAAGCTTTCTTT.